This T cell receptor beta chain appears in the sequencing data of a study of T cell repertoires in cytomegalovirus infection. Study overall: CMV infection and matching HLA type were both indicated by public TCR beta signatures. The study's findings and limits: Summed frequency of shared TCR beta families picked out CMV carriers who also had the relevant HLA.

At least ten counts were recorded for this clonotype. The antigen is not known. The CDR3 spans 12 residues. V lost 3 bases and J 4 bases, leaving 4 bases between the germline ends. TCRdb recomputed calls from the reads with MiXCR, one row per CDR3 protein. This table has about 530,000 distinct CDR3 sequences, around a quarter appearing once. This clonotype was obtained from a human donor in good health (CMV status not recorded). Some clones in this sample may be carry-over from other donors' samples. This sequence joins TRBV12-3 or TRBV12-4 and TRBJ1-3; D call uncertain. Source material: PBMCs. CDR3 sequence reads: CASSFVGNTIYF. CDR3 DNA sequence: TGTGCCAGCAGTTTCGTAGGAAACACCATATATTTT.